This is a list of T cell receptor beta chains from one sample in a study of blood T cells in healthy people across ages. In TCRdb, the 5' RACE reads were re-called with MiXCR into one record per CDR3 protein. The sample lists just over 800,000 distinct CDR3 sequences; around 62% were seen once. Sequencing was performed on blood. These receptors were collected from a man aged 25-45 years in good health. Each CDR3 is given with its conserved first and last residue. D genes are given only for firm matches. Part of the rows lack a size; the others show once, few, many or a class for expanded clones.

clone_size	d_call	v_call	j_call	cdr3_nt	cdr3_aa
-	TRBD1	TRBV25-1	TRBJ2-5	TGTGCCAGCAGTGACCCACAGGGGAGTGAGACCCAGTACTTC	CASSDPQGSETQYF
-	-	TRBV6-5	TRBJ2-2	TGTGCCAGCAGTTACGGACAGACGAACACCGGGGAGCTGTTTTTT	CASSYGQTNTGELFF
-	TRBD1	TRBV7-9	TRBJ1-2	TGTGCCAGCAGCCAGGGACAGGGGGTAATCTATGGCTACACCTTC	CASSQGQGVIYGYTF
-	TRBD1	TRBV12-3/TRBV12-4	TRBJ2-3	TGTGCCAGTTTGGGGACAGGGAGCACAGATACGCAGTATTTT	CASLGTGSTDTQYF
-	-	TRBV7-2	TRBJ1-6	TGTGCCAGCAGCAAGACACCCCAGGGAGGAGATTCACCCCTCCACTTT	CASSKTPQGGDSPLHF
-	-	TRBV20-1	TRBJ2-5	TGCAGTGCTAACCTCGGAGAGACCCAGTACTTC	CSANLGETQYF
-	-	TRBV7-2	TRBJ2-3	TGTGCCAGCAGCTTAGGCGTGCTGCTTGGAGATACGCAGTATTTT	CASSLGVLLGDTQYF
-	-	TRBV29-1	TRBJ2-7	TGCAGCGCCATCGGACACACTACCTACGAGCAGTACTTC	CSAIGHTTYEQYF
-	-	TRBV7-2	TRBJ1-1	TGTGCCAGCAGCCCCCGGCCTCCCACTGAAGCTTTCTTT	CASSPRPPTEAFF
-	TRBD1	TRBV20-1	TRBJ1-2	TGCAGTGCTAGAAATGGGGACAGCGATAACTATGGCTACACCTTC	CSARNGDSDNYGYTF
-	-	TRBV2	TRBJ2-7	TGTGCCAGCCAGAGAACTGACCCTAATGAGCAGTACTTC	CASQRTDPNEQYF
few	TRBD1	TRBV6-5	TRBJ2-1	TGTGCCAGCAGTTACTCGAGGGGGCCCAGCAATGAGCAGTTCTTC	CASSYSRGPSNEQFF
-	-	TRBV7-2	TRBJ2-6	TGTGCCAGCAGCTTTCAGCAGAGGGTGGCTGGGGCCAACGTCCTGACTTTC	CASSFQQRVAGANVLTF